The 10 T cell receptor beta chains given below trace back to one sample, sequenced in a study of TIL therapy for anti-PD-1-resistant metastatic lung cancer. Time point indicated: pre-treatment sample, taken before nivolumab and TIL therapy. Sequencing used immunoSEQ v3. Repertoires were generated with immunoSEQ multiplex PCR, while TCRdb's copy carries only in-frame clones and drops some. The sample lists approximately 60,000 clones, roughly four fifths occurring once. Here the sequenced sample was blood, taken at baseline. The receptors were gathered from a person between 30 and 79 years old with non-small cell lung cancer.

V gene TRBV27 combines with J gene TRBJ2-7, with TRBD1 identical over 7 bases. The CDR3 loop spans 14 amino acids. V lost 6 bases to trimming and J lost 0 bases; unmatched junction nucleotides: 5. The germline gives CDR1 MNHEY, CDR2 SMNVEV (reference sequence). CDR3 sequence: CASSTQGTSYEQYF. CDR3 nucleotide sequence: TGTGCCAGCAGCACACAGGGGACCTCCTACGAGCAGTACTTC.

This chain links TRBV30 with TRBJ2-5; D ambiguous. The CDR3 has 13 residues. The germline CDR1 and CDR2 sequences are GTSNPN and SVGIG (reference sequence). Trimming pared 5 bases from V and 3 bases from J, leaving 13 bases between. The CDR3 here is CAWEGLVKETQYF. The CDR3 coding sequence is TGTGCCTGGGAAGGTCTAGTAAAAGAGACCCAGTACTTC.

The CDR3 DNA is TGTGCCAGCAGCAATTACGGGGGGCCGGGAACCCAGTACTTC. Protein product: CASSNYGGPGTQYF. This chain uses TRBV21-1 with TRBJ2-5; no DNA check was done on the table's D call, TRBD2. TRBV21-1 is shown as a pseudogene. The CDR3 sequence is 14 residues long.

By share, this clone ranks as medium-sized (0.01 to 0.1%). V usage is TRBV4-3 and J usage is TRBJ2-1; 7 bases line up with TRBD2. The CDR3 has 17 residues. Germline CDR1 and CDR2: LGHNA and YSLEER. Trimming cost V 1 base and J 4 bases; bases outside gene matches: 10. The CDR3: CASSQGRGGSVYNEQFF. The DNA of the CDR3 is TGCGCCAGCAGCCAAGGGAGGGGCGGGAGCGTATACAATGAGCAGTTCTTC.

The genes are TRBV24-1 and TRBJ2-7; D unclear. V was trimmed by 3 bases and J by 6 bases, leaving 14 bases between them. Looked up from germline, CDR1 is KGHDR and CDR2 is SFDVKD. This CDR3 has 14 amino acids. CDR3 sequence: CATSDPASRAEQYF. The CDR3 DNA reads as TGTGCCACCAGTGATCCTGCCTCTAGGGCCGAGCAGTACTTC.

The rearrangement joins TRBV19 to TRBJ2-1, with 11 nucleotides matching TRBD1. The CDR3 covers 12 residues. V shed 4 bases, J shed 13 bases, and the junction held 3 bases outside the gene matches. Germline V gene sequence: CDR1 LNHDA, CDR2 SQIVND (reference sequence). CDR3 bases: TGTGCCAGTAGTACCGGGACAGGGGGACAGTTCTTC. It encodes CASSTGTGGQFF.

The V call is TRBV7-2, the J call TRBJ2-1, with 11 positions matching TRBD1. The CDR3 has 14 residues. Germline CDR1 SGHTA, CDR2 FQGNSA. Losses at the gene ends were 5 bases for V and 8 bases for J; bases not matched to a gene: 5. The chain's CDR3 is CASSPRDRGDEQFF. CDR3 coding DNA: TGTGCCAGCAGCCCCCGGGACAGGGGGGATGAGCAGTTCTTC.

This rearrangement joins TRBV6-4 to TRBJ1-5; perhaps TRBD1 as D (6 bases). The length of the CDR3 is 13 residues. The germline V and J ends were trimmed by 5 bases and 6 bases, with 11 bases remaining between them. Germline V gives CDR1 MRHNA, CDR2 SNTAGT. The CDR3 spells CASSTGYGQPQHF. CDR3 nucleotides: TGTGCCAGCAGTACAGGGTACGGTCAGCCCCAGCATTTT.

This chain uses TRBV18 with TRBJ1-3, with 10 positions matching TRBD1. The germline V gene has CDR1 KGHSH and CDR2 LQKENI. V gave up 3 bases and J gave up 0 bases; unmatched junction bases: 5. The CDR3 runs 17 residues. CDR3 bases: TGTGCCAGCTCACCTCCGGGACAGGGGACCTCTGGAAACACCATATATTTT. Amino acids: CASSPPGQGTSGNTIYF. Based on the CDR3 plus reference TRBV18 and TRBJ1-3, the full variable domain is NAGVMQNPRHLVRRRGQEARLRCSPMKGHSHVYWYRQLPEEGLKFMVYLQKENIIDESGMPKERFSAEFPKEGPSILRIQQVVRGDSAAYFCASSPPGQGTSGNTIYFGEGSWLTVV.

V gene TRBV2 combines with J gene TRBJ2-7; tentative D call: TRBD1 (6 bases). The CDR3 runs 11 residues. The V gene lost 6 bases and the J gene lost 10 bases, with 13 bases spanning the gap. The germline V gene encodes CDR1 SNHLY and CDR2 FYNNEI. The CDR3 sequence is CASRGEGQQYF. The CDR3 DNA reads as TGTGCCAGCAGAGGTGAGGGACAACAGTACTTC.